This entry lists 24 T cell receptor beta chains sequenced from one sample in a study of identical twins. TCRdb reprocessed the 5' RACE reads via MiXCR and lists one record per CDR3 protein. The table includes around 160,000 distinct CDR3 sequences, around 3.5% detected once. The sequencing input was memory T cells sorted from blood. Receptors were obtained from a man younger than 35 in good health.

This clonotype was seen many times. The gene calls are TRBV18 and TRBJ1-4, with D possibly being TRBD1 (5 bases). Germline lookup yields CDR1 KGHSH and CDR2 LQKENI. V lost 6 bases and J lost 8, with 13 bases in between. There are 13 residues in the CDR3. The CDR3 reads CASSGPLLEKLFF. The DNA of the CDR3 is TGTGCCAGCTCGGGACCCCTTTTGGAAAAACTGTTTTTT.

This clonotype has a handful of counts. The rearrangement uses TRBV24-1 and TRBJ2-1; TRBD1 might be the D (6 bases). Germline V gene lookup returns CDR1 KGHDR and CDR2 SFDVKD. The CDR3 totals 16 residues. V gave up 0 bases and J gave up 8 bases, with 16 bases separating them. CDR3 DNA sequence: TGTGCCACCAGTGATTTGGGGCCAGGGGCTCTGGATGAGCAGTTCTTC. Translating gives CATSDLGPGALDEQFF.

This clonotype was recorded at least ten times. The CDR3 DNA follows: TGTGCCAGCAGCCAAGATGGGGCGGATACGCAGTATTTT. It specifies CASSQDGADTQYF. The chain is built from TRBV4-2 and TRBJ2-3; a possible D gene is TRBD1 (5 bases). Trimming removed 0 bases from V and 6 bases from J, with 7 bases in between. The CDR3 has 13 residues. The germline V gene encodes CDR1 LGHNA and CDR2 YNFKEQ.

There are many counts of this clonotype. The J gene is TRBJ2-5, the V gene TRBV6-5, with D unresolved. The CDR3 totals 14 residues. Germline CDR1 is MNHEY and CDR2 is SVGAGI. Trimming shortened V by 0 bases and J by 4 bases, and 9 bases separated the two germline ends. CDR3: CASSYSALGETQYF. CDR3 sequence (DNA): TGTGCCAGCAGTTACTCGGCCCTTGGAGAGACCCAGTACTTC.

DNA of the CDR3: TGTGCCAGCAGTTTGCCAGGAGGGCCTAACTATGGCTACACCTTC. Translated, it gives CASSLPGGPNYGYTF. The rearrangement joins TRBV28 to TRBJ1-2; D is unclear. This CDR3 has 15 residues. Germline CDR1 is MDHEN and CDR2 is SYDVKM. Trimming removed 3 bases at V and 0 bases at J, with 11 bases between.

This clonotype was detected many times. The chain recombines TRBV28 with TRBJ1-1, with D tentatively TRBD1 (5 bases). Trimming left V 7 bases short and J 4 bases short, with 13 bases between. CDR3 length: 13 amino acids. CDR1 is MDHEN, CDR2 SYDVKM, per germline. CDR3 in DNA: TGTGCCAGCACCCAGGTAGGGGTCACTGAAGCTTTCTTT. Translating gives CASTQVGVTEAFF.

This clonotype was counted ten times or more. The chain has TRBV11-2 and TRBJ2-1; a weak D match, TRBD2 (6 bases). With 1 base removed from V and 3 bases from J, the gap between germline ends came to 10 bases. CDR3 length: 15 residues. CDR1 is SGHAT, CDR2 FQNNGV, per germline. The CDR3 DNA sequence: TGTGCCAGCAGCTTAGCGGCTAGCGTCTACAATGAGCAGTTCTTC. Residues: CASSLAASVYNEQFF. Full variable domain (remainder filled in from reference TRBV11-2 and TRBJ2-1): EAGVAQSPRYKIIEKRQSVAFWCNPISGHATLYWYQQILGQGPKLLIQFQNNGVVDDSQLPKDRFSAERLKGVDSTLKIQPAKLEDSAVYLCASSLAASVYNEQFFGPGTRLTVL.

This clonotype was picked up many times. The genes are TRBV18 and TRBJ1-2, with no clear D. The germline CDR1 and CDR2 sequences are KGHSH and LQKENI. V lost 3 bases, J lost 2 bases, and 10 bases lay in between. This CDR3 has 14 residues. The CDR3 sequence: CASSPGVGNYGYTF. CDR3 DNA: TGTGCCAGCTCACCGGGAGTGGGGAACTATGGCTACACCTTC.

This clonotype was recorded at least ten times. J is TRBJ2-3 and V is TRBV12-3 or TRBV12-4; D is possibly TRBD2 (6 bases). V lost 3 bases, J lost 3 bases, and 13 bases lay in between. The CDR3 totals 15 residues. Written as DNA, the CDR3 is TGTGCCAGCAGTTTGGGCGGGGCATCGACAGATACGCAGTATTTT. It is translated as CASSLGGASTDTQYF.

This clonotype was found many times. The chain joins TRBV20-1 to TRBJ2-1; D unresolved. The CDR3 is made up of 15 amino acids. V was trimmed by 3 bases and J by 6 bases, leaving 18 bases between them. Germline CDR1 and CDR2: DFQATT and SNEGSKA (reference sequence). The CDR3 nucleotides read TGCAGTGCTAGGTCAAGTAGGCGGTCCGCCAATGAGCAGTTCTTC. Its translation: CSARSSRRSANEQFF.

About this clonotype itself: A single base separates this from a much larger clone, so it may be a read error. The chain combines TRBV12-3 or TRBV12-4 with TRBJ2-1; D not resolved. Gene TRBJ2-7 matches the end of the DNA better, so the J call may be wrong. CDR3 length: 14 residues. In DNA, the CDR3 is TGTGCCAGCAAGAGATCAGGCGCACGCAATGAGCAGTACTTC. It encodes CASKRSGARNEQYF.

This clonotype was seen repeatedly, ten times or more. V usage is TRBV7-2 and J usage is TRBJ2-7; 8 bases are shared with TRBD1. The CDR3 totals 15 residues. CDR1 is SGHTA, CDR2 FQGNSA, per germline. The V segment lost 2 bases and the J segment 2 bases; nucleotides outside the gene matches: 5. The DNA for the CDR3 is TGTGCCAGCAGCTTAAAACAGGGGGGAACCTACGAGCAGTACTTC. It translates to CASSLKQGGTYEQYF. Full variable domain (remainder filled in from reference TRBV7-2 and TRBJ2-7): GAGVSQSPSNKVTEKGKDVELRCDPISGHTALYWYRQSLGQGLEFLIYFQGNSAPDKSGLPSDRFSAERTGGSVSTLTIQRTQQEDSAVYLCASSLKQGGTYEQYFGPGTRLTVT.

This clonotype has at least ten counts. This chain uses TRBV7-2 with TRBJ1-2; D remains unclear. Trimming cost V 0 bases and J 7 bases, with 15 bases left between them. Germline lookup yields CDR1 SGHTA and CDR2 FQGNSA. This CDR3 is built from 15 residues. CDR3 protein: CASSLARRRTFGYTF. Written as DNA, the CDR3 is TGTGCCAGCAGCTTAGCGCGGCGGAGGACCTTTGGCTACACCTTC.

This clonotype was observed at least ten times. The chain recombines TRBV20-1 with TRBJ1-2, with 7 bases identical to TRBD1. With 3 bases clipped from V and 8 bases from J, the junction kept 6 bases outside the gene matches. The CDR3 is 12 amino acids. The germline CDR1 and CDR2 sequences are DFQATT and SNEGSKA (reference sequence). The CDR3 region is CSASSGQRGYTF. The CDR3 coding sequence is TGCAGTGCTAGTTCGGGACAGCGAGGCTACACCTTC.

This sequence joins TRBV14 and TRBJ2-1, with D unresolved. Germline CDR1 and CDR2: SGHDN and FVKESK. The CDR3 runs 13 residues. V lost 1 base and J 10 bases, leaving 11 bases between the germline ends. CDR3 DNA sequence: TGTGCCAGCAGCCAAGTTTACCGCGGCGAGCAGTTCTTC. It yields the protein CASSQVYRGEQFF.

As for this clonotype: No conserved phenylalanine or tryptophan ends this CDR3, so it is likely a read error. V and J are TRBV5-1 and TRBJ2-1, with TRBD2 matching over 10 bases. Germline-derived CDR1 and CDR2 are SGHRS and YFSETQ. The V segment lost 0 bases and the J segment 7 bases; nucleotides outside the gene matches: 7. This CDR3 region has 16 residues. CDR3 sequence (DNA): TGCGCCAGCAGCTTGGCCTTTAGCGGGAGGTCTAATGAGCAGTTCTGC. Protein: CASSLAFSGRSNEQFC.

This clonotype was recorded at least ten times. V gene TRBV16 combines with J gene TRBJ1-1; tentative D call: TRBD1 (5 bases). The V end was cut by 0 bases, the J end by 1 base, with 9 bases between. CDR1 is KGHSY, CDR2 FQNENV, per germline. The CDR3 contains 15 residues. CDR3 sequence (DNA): TGTGCCAGCAGCCAATCGGACACCTGGAACACTGAAGCTTTCTTT. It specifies CASSQSDTWNTEAFF.

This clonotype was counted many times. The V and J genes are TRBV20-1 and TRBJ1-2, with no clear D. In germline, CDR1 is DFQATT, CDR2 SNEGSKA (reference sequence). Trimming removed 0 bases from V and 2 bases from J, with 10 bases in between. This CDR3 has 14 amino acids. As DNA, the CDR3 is TGCAGTGCTAGAGAAGGAACGGTCAACTATGGCTACACCTTC. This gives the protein CSAREGTVNYGYTF.

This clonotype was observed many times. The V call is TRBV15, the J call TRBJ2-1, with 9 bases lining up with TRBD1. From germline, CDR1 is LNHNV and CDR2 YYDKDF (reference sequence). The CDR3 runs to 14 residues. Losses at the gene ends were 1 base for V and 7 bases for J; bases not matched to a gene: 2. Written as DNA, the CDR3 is TGTGCCACCAGCAGAGGACAGGGGGGGAATGAGCAGTTCTTC. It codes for CATSRGQGGNEQFF.

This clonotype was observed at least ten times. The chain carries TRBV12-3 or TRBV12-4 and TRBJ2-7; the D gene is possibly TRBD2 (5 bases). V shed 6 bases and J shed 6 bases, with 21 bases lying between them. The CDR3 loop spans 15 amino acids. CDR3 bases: TGTGCCAGCAGCCGCTCTTCGGGGTCTACCATCGAGCAGTACTTC. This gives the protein CASSRSSGSTIEQYF.

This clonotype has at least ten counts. CDR3 nucleotide sequence: TGTGCCACCAGTGATGGACTAGCGGGGGGCCACGAGCAGTACTTC. Translation: CATSDGLAGGHEQYF. This chain uses TRBV24-1 with TRBJ2-7; 14 bases align to TRBD2. From germline, CDR1 is KGHDR and CDR2 SFDVKD. J was trimmed by 5 bases and V by 3 bases; bases with no gene match: 2. CDR3 length: 15 amino acids.

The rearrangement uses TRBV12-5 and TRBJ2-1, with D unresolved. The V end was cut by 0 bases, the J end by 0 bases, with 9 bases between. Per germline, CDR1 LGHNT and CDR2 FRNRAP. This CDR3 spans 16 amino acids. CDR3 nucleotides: TGTGCTAGTGGTTTGGTACAGAGGTTCTCCTACAATGAGCAGTTCTTC. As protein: CASGLVQRFSYNEQFF.

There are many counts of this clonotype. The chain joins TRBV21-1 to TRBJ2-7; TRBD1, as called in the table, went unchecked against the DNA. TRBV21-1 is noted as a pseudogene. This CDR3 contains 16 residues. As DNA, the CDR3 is TGTGCCAGCAGCAATAAGAGCTGGGACAGGTGCTACGAGCAGTACGTC. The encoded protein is CASSNKSWDRCYEQYV.

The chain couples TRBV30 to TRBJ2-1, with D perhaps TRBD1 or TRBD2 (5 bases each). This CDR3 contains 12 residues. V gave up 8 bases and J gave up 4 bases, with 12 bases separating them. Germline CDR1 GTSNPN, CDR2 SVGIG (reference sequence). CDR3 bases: TGTGCCCACCCGGGACGTTACAATGAGCAGTTCTTC. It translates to CAHPGRYNEQFF. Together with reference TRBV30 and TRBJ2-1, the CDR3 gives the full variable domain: SQTIHQWPATLVQPVGSPLSLECTVEGTSNPNLYWYRQAAGRGLQLLFYSVGIGQISSEVPQNLSASRPQDRQFILSSKKLLLSDSGFYLCAHPGRYNEQFFGPGTRLTVL.